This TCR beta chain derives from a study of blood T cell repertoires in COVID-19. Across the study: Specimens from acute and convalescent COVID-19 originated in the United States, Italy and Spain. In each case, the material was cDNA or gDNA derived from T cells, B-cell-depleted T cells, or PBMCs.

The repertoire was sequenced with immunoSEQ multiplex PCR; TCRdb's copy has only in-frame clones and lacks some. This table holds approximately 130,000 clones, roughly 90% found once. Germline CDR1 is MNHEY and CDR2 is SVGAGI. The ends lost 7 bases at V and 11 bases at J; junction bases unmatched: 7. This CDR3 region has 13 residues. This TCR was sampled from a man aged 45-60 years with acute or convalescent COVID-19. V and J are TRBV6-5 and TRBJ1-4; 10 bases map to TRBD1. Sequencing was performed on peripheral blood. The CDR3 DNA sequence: TGTGCCAGCATTCGACAGGGGGCGTATAAACTGTTTTTT. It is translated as CASIRQGAYKLFF.